This TCR beta chain comes out of a study of beta chain features in type 1 diabetes (dated by TCRdb to the late 2010s). With respect to the entire study: No differences in mean age, gender distribution, total cell number or subset yield were found between patients and healthy donors. A total of roughly 100 million sorted cells were examined across all samples, and the number of cells per subset was strongly correlated with RNA yield. The study compared the TCRB repertoires of sorted circulating CD4+ T cell subsets in recently diagnosed type 1 diabetes patients with those in matched healthy donors. Regulatory and stem cell-like memory subsets were obtained from only 8 patients and about eight healthy donors, while naive and central memory subsets were obtained from all 28 donors. Overall results and qualifications from the work: Type 1 diabetes patients showed a moderate but significant shortening of TCRB CDR3 length in all four CD4+ subsets. Because cDNA rather than genomic DNA was sequenced, highly expressing activated cells could have been over-represented, although no difference in activation and CD3 levels was found between groups. The naive, central memory and regulatory TCRB repertoires appeared to resemble one another more closely among patients than among healthy donors. Because small numbers of individuals were included in the HLA sub-analyses, any influence of HLA type on TCRB rearrangement was left unresolved. Fewer insertions and more nucleotide deletions at VDJ recombination sites were observed in patients with type 1 diabetes, implying thymic rearrangement abnormalities. PCR may preferentially amplify shorter templates, but because patient and control samples were amplified and corrected together, any resulting skew would affect both groups equally.

Here V drops 6 bases and J drops 7 bases, and the junction holds 7 bases not matched to any gene. Looking up the germline V gene (reference sequence) yields CDR1 LNHDA and CDR2 SQIVND. The CDR3 sequence holds 15 residues, the cysteine and phenylalanine included. The retained sequence is limited to the CDR3, 45 bases, with the frame set at the first base. A single peripheral blood draw of 95 to 150 mL on average was collected from each donor into heparinised tubes. A BD FACSAria II and a panel including CD45RO, CCR7, CD25, CD127, CD95 and CD27 were used to sort naive, central memory, regulatory and stem cell-like memory CD4+ T cells. All sorted populations exceeded 95% purity. PBMCs were separated immediately by Lymphoprep density gradient centrifugation and were stained directly, without being cultured. So that batch effects would be minimized, each experiment stained and sorted samples in pairs, pairing one healthy donor with one patient.

The entire amount of isolated RNA was reverse transcribed using the High Capacity cDNA Reverse Transcription Kit, so the sequenced TCRB transcripts were expressed ones. Naive, central memory and regulatory T cell samples underwent deep immunoSEQ sequencing, averaging about 3.57 million total reads per sample. Sorted cells were lysed in RLT buffer and RNA was extracted with DNase-treated RNeasy Micro or Mini kits, depending on cell number. Each cell subset was processed separately to prevent cross-contamination, with patient and healthy donor samples processed together. Using the immunoSEQ multiplex PCR, TCRB sequences were amplified from cDNA into 87-bp fragments spanning the CDR3 region. Sequencing of the amplicons was performed on the Illumina HiSeq platform. In the paper's pipeline: PCR bias was computationally corrected using synthetic template baselines, reads within Hamming distance 2 were collapsed, and singletons that could not be merged were discarded. By aligning reads against IMGT, V, D and J genes, CDR3 length, and insertions or deletions at six rearrangement sites were assigned. Clonotype counts were normalized to sorted cell number within each subset before computing true diversity and Gini coefficients with the tcR R package. Repertoire sharing was quantified using the overlap coefficient calculated on TCRB nucleotide sequences. TCRdb mirrors the immuneACCESS table, restricted to in-frame sequences. Some clones are absent from its copies; in checked studies, under half trace to an unresolved V gene, and the reason for the others is unknown. The V and J calls and clone size were taken over from that table, and D and trimming were inferred from the DNA. The sample has about 340,000 clones on record, roughly 8% of them singletons. The ten largest make up less than 0.45% of the sample.

This clone was counted between two and nine times. Its binding antigen is unknown. One base away there is no much larger clone; base qualities are not given. The sequencing input was central memory CD4+ T cells from blood. The source is a woman aged 18-30 years in good health. Rearrangement joined TRBV19 to TRBJ2-1, with 12 central nucleotides matching TRBD2. CDR3 loop: CASRKTSGSINEQFF. The nucleotide sequence is given as TGTGCCAGTAGGAAGACTAGCGGGAGTATTAATGAGCAGTTCTTC.